Below, 13 T cell receptor beta chains from the same sample are listed, as sequenced in a study of shared clonotypes between healthy human individuals. Only in-frame clones appear in the TCRdb table, and some are missing; sequencing was by immunoSEQ multiplex PCR. This sample has approximately 980,000 clones; roughly 72% occur once, and the top ten carry around 1.5%. The sample was memory CD4+ T cells sorted from blood. Documented subset: CD45RA-negative fraction. These receptors came from a man between 18 and 29 years old in good health.

The V call is TRBV2, the J call TRBJ2-6, with D unresolved. Germline lookup yields CDR1 SNHLY and CDR2 FYNNEI. CDR3 size: 17 residues. Trimming removed 0 bases from V and 4 bases from J, with 13 bases in between. CDR3 residues: CASSEAMGSNGANVLTF. In DNA form, the CDR3 reads TGTGCCAGCAGTGAAGCAATGGGGTCGAACGGGGCCAACGTCCTGACTTTC. Based on the CDR3 plus reference TRBV2 and TRBJ2-6, the full variable domain is EPEVTQTPSHQVTQMGQEVILRCVPISNHLYFYWYRQILGQKVEFLVSFYNNEISEKSEIFDDQFSVERPDGSNFTLKIRSTKLEDSAMYFCASSEAMGSNGANVLTFGAGSRLTVL.

This clone was counted once. The identical CDR3 is also encoded by other nucleotide sequences in the sample. The V gene is TRBV18, the J gene TRBJ2-7, with 9 bases aligning to TRBD1. J lost 2 bases, V lost 6 bases, and 5 bases had no gene match. The CDR3 is 14 residues long. Germline CDR1 and CDR2: KGHSH and LQKENI. Written as DNA, the CDR3 is TGTGCCAGCTCTCTGGACAGGGGACCCTACGAGCAGTACTTC. It translates to CASSLDRGPYEQYF.

This sequence joins TRBV6-5 and TRBJ2-7; TRBD2 might be the D (7 bases). There are 16 residues in the CDR3. Germline values: CDR1 MNHEY, CDR2 SVGAGI. Trimming removed 0 bases from V and 2 bases from J, with 14 bases in between. This CDR3 reads CASSYSGRGEPYEQYF. The CDR3 DNA follows: TGTGCCAGCAGTTACTCGGGGAGGGGGGAACCCTACGAGCAGTACTTC.

The DNA for the CDR3 is TGTGCCAGCAGCCCCCAGCTAGCGGTCTACAATGAGCAGTTCTTC. This sequence encodes CASSPQLAVYNEQFF. The chain employs TRBV9 and TRBJ2-1, with 7 bases fitting TRBD2. J lost 3 bases, V lost 4 bases, and 7 bases had no gene match. Germline V gene data show CDR1 as SGDLS and CDR2 as YYNGEE. The CDR3 is made up of 15 amino acids.

V gene TRBV4-1 combines with J gene TRBJ1-4; D ambiguous. Looked up from germline, CDR1 is MGHRA and CDR2 is YSYEKL. V was clipped by 4 bases and J by 8 bases, with 20 bases between them. This CDR3 is 16 amino acids long. CDR3 sequence: CASSPSDSNSGEKLFF. The CDR3 nucleotides read TGCGCCAGCAGCCCCTCGGACTCCAACTCGGGGGAAAAACTGTTTTTT.

This clone was found once. The CDR3 coding sequence is TGTGCCAGCAGCGGACTAGCGGCCACCGGGGAGCTGTTTTTT. Protein product: CASSGLAATGELFF. The chain links TRBV9 to TRBJ2-2; 9 bases map to TRBD2. This CDR3 is built from 14 residues. V shed 3 bases and J 4 bases; nucleotides not matched to a gene: 1. The germline gives CDR1 SGDLS, CDR2 YYNGEE.

The sample holds a few counts of this clone. V is TRBV5-1 and J is TRBJ2-1; TRBD2 might be the D (7 bases). Per the germline V gene, CDR1 is SGHRS and CDR2 is YFSETQ. Trimming left V 4 bases short and J 6 bases short, with 17 bases between. There are 15 residues in the CDR3. CDR3 protein: CASSPNAGAPNEQFF. The CDR3, as DNA: TGCGCCAGCAGCCCGAATGCGGGGGCCCCCAATGAGCAGTTCTTC.

Only one count was recorded for this clone. V usage is TRBV6-1 and J usage is TRBJ2-5; a weak D match, TRBD2 (5 bases). CDR3 length equals 15 residues. CDR1 MNHNS and CDR2 SASEGT come from the germline V gene. Trimming pared 1 base from V and 4 bases from J, leaving 13 bases between. The CDR3 sequence: CASSEDEGVGETQYF. The CDR3 bases are TGTGCCAGCAGTGAAGATGAGGGCGTCGGAGAGACCCAGTACTTC.

V gene TRBV5-4 combines with J gene TRBJ2-3; 16 bases agree with TRBD2. CDR3 size: 19 residues. Germline V gene lookup returns CDR1 SGHNT and CDR2 YYREEE (reference sequence). V shed 1 base and J 1 base; nucleotides not matched to a gene: 6. CDR3 protein: CASSLMGLAGGPGTDTQYF. CDR3 DNA: TGTGCCAGCAGCTTGATGGGACTAGCGGGGGGGCCTGGCACAGATACGCAGTATTTT.

The chain uses TRBV19 and TRBJ1-4; D is uncertain. This CDR3 spans 12 amino acids. Trimming removed 7 bases at V and 8 bases at J, with 11 bases between. Germline-derived CDR1 and CDR2 are LNHDA and SQIVND (reference sequence). The CDR3 here is CASISWEEKLFF. In DNA, the CDR3 is TGTGCCAGTATCAGTTGGGAGGAAAAACTGTTTTTT.

Details on this clone: Other DNA sequences in the sample encode the same CDR3. This chain connects TRBV6-1 to TRBJ1-5, with no clear D. The CDR3 runs 12 residues. The ends were cut back, 1 base at V and 5 bases at J, with 3 bases in the middle. Germline V gene lookup returns CDR1 MNHNS and CDR2 SASEGT. This CDR3 is CASSEVDQPQHF. DNA for the CDR3: TGTGCCAGCAGTGAAGTGGATCAGCCCCAGCATTTT.

The rearrangement joins TRBV19 to TRBJ1-1; weak D call: TRBD1 (5 bases). Trimming removed 7 bases from V and 3 bases from J, with 15 bases in between. Germline assignment: CDR1 LNHDA and CDR2 SQIVND (reference sequence). This CDR3 spans 14 amino acids. The CDR3 sequence is CASIPGADHTEAFF. The CDR3 DNA follows: TGTGCCAGTATCCCCGGGGCAGATCACACTGAAGCTTTCTTT.

This chain uses TRBV19 with TRBJ2-2; TRBD1 matches at 8 bases. The CDR3 loop spans 14 amino acids. Trimming removed 9 bases from V and 4 bases from J; junction bases left unmatched: 7. Germline lookup yields CDR1 LNHDA and CDR2 SQIVND (reference sequence). CDR3 coding DNA: TGTGCCAGCCGGACAGGGTCGGGCACCGGGGAGCTGTTTTTT. It specifies CASRTGSGTGELFF. Combining the CDR3 with reference TRBV19 and TRBJ2-2 gives the whole variable domain DGGITQSPKYLFRKEGQNVTLSCEQNLNHDAMYWYRQDPGQGLRLIYYSQIVNDFQKGDIAEGYSVSREKKESFPLTVTSAQKNPTAFYLCASRTGSGTGELFFGEGSRLTVL.